Shown below are 20 T cell receptor beta chains from a single sample sequenced in a study of cytomegalovirus exposure and HLA in healthy donors. The method was immunoSEQ multiplex PCR; TCRdb's version includes in-frame clones alone and lacks a portion of them. Of hundreds of thousands of clones in the sample, just over 85% were seen once. Sequenced: PBMCs. Every receptor here comes from a woman under 30 in good health and CMV-seronegative.

The chain combines TRBV5-1 with TRBJ1-1, with 10 nucleotides matching TRBD1. V trimming: 5 bases; J trimming: 4 bases; junction bases outside the gene matches: 11. In germline, CDR1 is SGHRS, CDR2 YFSETQ. The CDR3 has 16 residues. CDR3 loop: CASSLGQGVFSTEAFF. The CDR3 DNA follows: TGCGCCAGCAGTTTAGGACAGGGGGTGTTTAGCACTGAAGCTTTCTTT. Looking up the rest from reference TRBV5-1 and TRBJ1-1 gives the full variable domain: KAGVTQTPRYLIKTRGQQVTLSCSPISGHRSVSWYQQTPGQGLQFLFEYFSETQRNKGNFPGRFSGRQFSNSRSEMNVSTLELGDSALYLCASSLGQGVFSTEAFFGQGTRLTVV.

This chain uses TRBV28 with TRBJ1-2; 7 nucleotides align to TRBD1. The V gene end was trimmed by 7 bases and the J gene end by 12 bases; junction bases not matched to a gene: 11. The CDR3 contains 12 residues. Germline V gene data show CDR1 as MDHEN and CDR2 as SYDVKM. The CDR3 bases are TGTGCCAGCACCCCCACAAGGAGGGGGCACACCTTC. Its protein is CASTPTRRGHTF.

This chain links TRBV2 with TRBJ1-4; TRBD1 aligns across 8 bases. The germline CDR1 and CDR2 sequences are SNHLY and FYNNEI. The V gene end was trimmed by 4 bases and the J gene end by 5 bases; junction bases not matched to a gene: 3. The CDR3 consists of 14 residues. In DNA, the CDR3 is TGTGCCAGCAGTGTCAGACAGGGGAATGAAAAACTGTTTTTT. Protein sequence: CASSVRQGNEKLFF.

This sequence joins TRBV10-3 and TRBJ2-1, with 9 bases identical to TRBD1. The CDR3 is 15 amino acids. The J segment lost 5 bases and the V segment lost 6 bases, leaving 8 bases of the junction unmatched. Germline V gene lookup returns CDR1 ENHRY and CDR2 SYGVKD. The CDR3 nucleotides are TGTGCCATCAGCGAGCCGGGACAGGGAAACAATGAGCAGTTCTTC. This encodes CAISEPGQGNNEQFF.

This clone was seen a few times. The chain has TRBV29-1 and TRBJ1-2; 7 bases are a match to TRBD1. With 6 bases clipped from V and 8 bases from J, the junction kept 15 bases outside the gene matches. Germline values: CDR1 SQVTM, CDR2 ANQGSEA. The CDR3 spans 14 residues. The CDR3: CSVPLVTGSEGYTF. CDR3 DNA sequence: TGCAGCGTCCCGCTCGTGACAGGGTCTGAAGGCTACACCTTC.

The rearrangement uses TRBV19 and TRBJ2-7, with 7 bases aligning to TRBD1. CDR3 length: 13 residues. V gave up 8 bases and J gave up 3 bases; unmatched junction bases: 7. Germline loops: CDR1 LNHDA, CDR2 SQIVND (reference sequence). The CDR3 bases are TGTGCCAGTGCTCCGGGACAGTTCTACGAGCAGTACTTC. It specifies CASAPGQFYEQYF.

V and J are TRBV5-1 and TRBJ1-1, with 12 positions matching TRBD1. CDR3 length: 15 residues. Trimming at V came to 7 bases and at J to 4 bases, leaving 8 bases not matched to a gene. The germline gives CDR1 SGHRS, CDR2 YFSETQ. The CDR3 is CASRGDRGRTTEAFF. The CDR3 DNA is TGCGCCAGCCGGGGGGACAGGGGGCGGACCACTGAAGCTTTCTTT.

The chain is built from TRBV5-4 and TRBJ2-5; 8 bases are shared with TRBD2. V lost 0 bases, J lost 7 bases, and 5 bases stayed unmatched. The CDR3 extends over 14 amino acids. CDR1 and CDR2 (germline): SGHNT, YYREEE (reference sequence). CDR3 residues: CASSLETRGGTQYF. The CDR3 DNA is TGTGCCAGCAGCTTGGAGACCCGGGGGGGGACCCAGTACTTC.

The V call is TRBV5-4, the J call TRBJ2-2; 7 positions agree with TRBD1. Trimming removed 0 bases from V and 0 bases from J; junction bases left unmatched: 8. CDR3 length: 18 residues. Germline V lookup: CDR1 SGHNT, CDR2 YYREEE (reference sequence). CDR3 DNA: TGTGCCAGCAGCTTGGGGACAGGATATTCACCGAACACCGGGGAGCTGTTTTTT. Amino acid sequence: CASSLGTGYSPNTGELFF.

This chain joins TRBV5-6 and TRBJ2-5; 10 nucleotides agree with TRBD2. Looked up from germline, CDR1 is SGHDT and CDR2 is YYEEEE. The CDR3 extends over 16 amino acids. Losses at the gene ends were 3 bases for V and 6 bases for J; bases not matched to a gene: 11. The CDR3 DNA follows: TGTGCCAGCAGCTACCGGGGTAGCGGGGGGCCAAAGACCCAGTACTTC. Amino acids: CASSYRGSGGPKTQYF.

This chain connects TRBV7-8 to TRBJ2-7; D remains unclear. Between the trimmed V and J ends, which lost 5 bases and 0 bases, there was a span of 17 bases. This CDR3 is 16 amino acids long. CDR1 is SGHVS and CDR2 is FQNEAQ in the germline V gene. The CDR3, as DNA: TGTGCCAGCAGCCCCCATCGGAGTCGGAGCTCCTACGAGCAGTACTTC. Translated: CASSPHRSRSSYEQYF.

This chain links TRBV4-2 with TRBJ2-7, with D maybe TRBD1 (5 bases). The CDR3 extends over 17 amino acids. Germline CDR1 LGHNA, CDR2 YNFKEQ. Trimming shortened V by 0 bases and J by 3 bases, and 18 bases separated the two germline ends. The DNA of the CDR3 is TGTGCCAGCAGCCAAGATGCCCCAGGGCCGGGCAACTACGAGCAGTACTTC. It specifies CASSQDAPGPGNYEQYF.

The chain joins TRBV7-8 to TRBJ2-2; 8 bases match TRBD2. The CDR3 has 17 amino acids. CDR1 and CDR2 (germline): SGHVS, FQNEAQ. V lost 2 bases to trimming and J lost 1 base; unmatched junction nucleotides: 6. The CDR3 sequence is CASSLTRTSWNTGELFF. In nucleotides, the CDR3 is TGTGCCAGCAGCTTAACCCGGACTAGCTGGAACACCGGGGAGCTGTTTTTT.

The chain employs TRBV5-4 and TRBJ2-5, with D possibly matching TRBD2 (5 bases). The CDR3 has 16 amino acids. V was shortened by 1 base and J by 2 bases, with 15 bases between the two germline ends. Germline CDR1 SGHNT, CDR2 YYREEE (reference sequence). CDR3 nucleotides: TGTGCCAGCAGCTTGTTTTCGGGAAGAAAACAAGAGACCCAGTACTTC. It encodes CASSLFSGRKQETQYF.

This clone has only one observation. The chain combines TRBV2 with TRBJ2-1, with TRBD2 identical over 8 bases. The CDR3 has 17 amino acids. Trimming took 7 bases from V and 0 from J; bases not matched to a gene: 11. Germline V gives CDR1 SNHLY, CDR2 FYNNEI. The CDR3 DNA reads TGTGCCAGCAAATCGACTAGCGCAACATCCTCCTACAATGAGCAGTTCTTC. Its protein is CASKSTSATSSYNEQFF.

This rearrangement joins TRBV27 to TRBJ1-2; D is perhaps TRBD1 (6 bases). The CDR3 is 14 residues long. The germline CDR1 and CDR2 sequences are MNHEY and SMNVEV (reference sequence). V was trimmed by 7 bases and J by 7 bases, leaving 19 bases between them. The CDR3 spells CASTPAGAGGGYTF. CDR3 in DNA: TGTGCCAGCACCCCTGCGGGGGCGGGTGGTGGCTACACCTTC.

This clone was seen more than once but under ten times. The chain is built from TRBV9 and TRBJ2-7; 7 bases align to TRBD1. Trimming cost V 4 bases and J 6 bases; bases outside gene matches: 19. This CDR3 spans 17 amino acids. Germline assignment: CDR1 SGDLS and CDR2 YYNGEE. The CDR3 bases are TGTGCCAGCAGCCCCCAAGGTGGACCGGGACAGTGGGCCGAGCAGTACTTC. Amino acids: CASSPQGGPGQWAEQYF.

This chain connects TRBV10-3 to TRBJ1-1; 9 positions match TRBD1. The germline V gene has CDR1 ENHRY and CDR2 SYGVKD. The junction had 4 bases not matched to a gene; V was cut back by 6 bases and J by 5 bases. The CDR3 loop spans 13 amino acids. CDR3 in DNA: TGTGCCATCAGGGACAGGGGAGAGACTGAAGCTTTCTTT. Protein sequence: CAIRDRGETEAFF.

This clone was recorded once. The chain couples TRBV4-1 to TRBJ2-5; possibly TRBD2 for D (5 bases). The V gene's germline CDR1 is MGHRA and CDR2 YSYEKL. The CDR3 spans 16 residues. Trimming removed 2 bases at V and 6 bases at J, with 19 bases between. CDR3 sequence: CASSQYPGGEGKTQYF. The CDR3 DNA follows: TGCGCCAGCAGCCAATACCCTGGAGGCGAAGGGAAGACCCAGTACTTC.

V gene TRBV28 combines with J gene TRBJ1-2; tentative D call: TRBD1 (5 bases). Trimming took 5 bases from V and 2 from J, leaving 15 bases between them. In germline, CDR1 is MDHEN, CDR2 SYDVKM. This CDR3 region has 15 residues. CDR3 in amino acids: CASSPPGRNNYGYTF. CDR3 in DNA: TGTGCCAGCAGTCCCCCAGGGCGTAACAACTATGGCTACACCTTC.